Below, 26 T cell receptor beta chains from the same sample are listed, as sequenced in a study of technical replicates of blood from four donors. Only in-frame clones appear in the TCRdb table, and some are missing; sequencing was by immunoSEQ multiplex PCR. The sample has 65,000 to 80,000 clones; over 95% are singletons. Sequenced material: T cells isolated from PBMCs. These receptors all stem from a human donor in good health.

The chain joins TRBV28 to TRBJ2-5; 10 bases map to TRBD1. The CDR3 consists of 15 residues. The germline V gene has CDR1 MDHEN and CDR2 SYDVKM. With V trimmed by 7 bases and J by 4 bases, 9 bases remained unmatched. The CDR3 is CASNTGTGVGETQYF. The CDR3 DNA follows: TGTGCCAGCAATACCGGGACAGGGGTGGGAGAGACCCAGTACTTC.

This chain links TRBV29-1 with TRBJ2-2, with 7 positions matching TRBD2. This CDR3 contains 13 residues. V trimming: 1 base; J trimming: 7 bases; junction bases outside the gene matches: 3. Germline lookup yields CDR1 SQVTM and CDR2 ANQGSEA. The CDR3 sequence: CSVEGGSGGELFF. CDR3 DNA sequence: TGCAGCGTTGAAGGCGGGAGCGGCGGGGAGCTGTTTTTT.

This rearrangement joins TRBV20-1 to TRBJ2-7; the D gene is possibly TRBD2 (5 bases). The CDR3 runs to 11 residues. CDR1 DFQATT and CDR2 SNEGSKA come from the germline V gene (reference sequence). V shed 2 bases and J shed 4 bases, with 6 bases lying between them. CDR3 sequence (DNA): TGCAGTGCTAGATGGACTTACGAGCAGTACTTC. Translating it yields CSARWTYEQYF.

This clone has a single count. V usage is TRBV7-3 and J usage is TRBJ2-1; 9 nucleotides agree with TRBD2. V lost 7 bases and J lost 8; bases outside the gene matches: 12. The germline gives CDR1 SGHTA, CDR2 FQGTGA. The CDR3 runs to 15 residues. The CDR3 loop is CASKEAGGWVYEQFF. CDR3 coding DNA: TGTGCCAGCAAAGAGGCGGGAGGGTGGGTGTATGAGCAGTTCTTC. Supplemented by reference TRBV7-3 and TRBJ2-1, the full variable domain reads GAGVSQTPSNKVTEKGKYVELRCDPISGHTALYWYRQSLGQGPEFLIYFQGTGAADDSGLPNDRFFAVRPEGSVSTLKIQRTERGDSAVYLCASKEAGGWVYEQFFGPGTRLTVL.

The V call is TRBV7-3, the J call TRBJ2-2, with D possibly matching TRBD1 (5 bases). CDR3 length: 13 residues. CDR1 and CDR2 from the germline V gene are SGHTA and FQGTGA. Trimming took 2 bases from V and 5 from J, leaving 6 bases between them. CDR3 DNA: TGTGCCAGCAGCTTACAGGGAACCGGGGAGCTGTTTTTT. This translates into CASSLQGTGELFF. Variable domain in full (rest from reference TRBV7-3 and TRBJ2-2): GAGVSQTPSNKVTEKGKYVELRCDPISGHTALYWYRQSLGQGPEFLIYFQGTGAADDSGLPNDRFFAVRPEGSVSTLKIQRTERGDSAVYLCASSLQGTGELFFGEGSRLTVL.

The chain has TRBV7-2 and TRBJ2-1; the D is unclear. V was pared by 0 bases and J by 0 bases, with 9 bases between. The CDR3 spans 16 residues. Germline V gives CDR1 SGHTA, CDR2 FQGNSA. The CDR3 is CASSLAGWSSYNEQFF. DNA for the CDR3: TGTGCCAGCAGCTTAGCGGGTTGGAGCTCCTACAATGAGCAGTTCTTC.

The chain is built from TRBV7-8 and TRBJ2-5; D is possibly TRBD1 (6 bases). The germline V gene has CDR1 SGHVS and CDR2 FQNEAQ. The CDR3 consists of 12 residues. V was trimmed by 3 bases and J by 4 bases, leaving 6 bases between them. CDR3 coding DNA: TGTGCCAGCAGCTTCAGGGGAGAGACCCAGTACTTC. Its protein product is CASSFRGETQYF.

The chain couples TRBV13 to TRBJ1-3; D ambiguous. The CDR3 consists of 16 residues. CDR1 is PRHDT, CDR2 FYEKMQ, per germline (reference sequence). With 3 bases removed from V and 2 bases from J, the gap between germline ends came to 14 bases. The DNA of the CDR3 is TGTGCCAGCAGCTTCCTCGGACTTGGGCCTGGAAACACCATATATTTT. Translating it yields CASSFLGLGPGNTIYF.

This chain links TRBV19 with TRBJ2-1, with 9 bases aligning to TRBD1. CDR1 is LNHDA, CDR2 SQIVND, per germline (reference sequence). Trimming cost V 3 bases and J 6 bases; bases outside gene matches: 12. The CDR3 contains 17 residues. CDR3 in DNA: TGTGCCAGTAGTATCCCCTCGGGACAGGGACTTATCAATGAGCAGTTCTTC. Protein: CASSIPSGQGLINEQFF.

The chain carries TRBV5-1 and TRBJ2-2, with D perhaps matching TRBD2 (6 bases). This CDR3 has 13 residues. CDR1 is SGHRS, CDR2 YFSETQ, per germline. V dropped 4 bases and J dropped 7 bases, with 11 bases sitting between them. The CDR3 loop reads CASSRDSDGELFF. Written as DNA, the CDR3 is TGCGCCAGCAGCCGGGACTCCGACGGGGAGCTGTTTTTT.

This chain connects TRBV19 to TRBJ2-7, with 7 bases identical to TRBD2. CDR3 length equals 14 residues. Per germline, CDR1 LNHDA and CDR2 SQIVND (reference sequence). The ends lost 5 bases at V and 7 bases at J; junction bases unmatched: 11. CDR3 DNA sequence: TGTGCCAGTAGTCCCGGGACTACTGTAGGAGAGCAGTACTTC. It codes for CASSPGTTVGEQYF.

The chain recombines TRBV5-1 with TRBJ2-1; 13 bases are shared with TRBD2. CDR1 is SGHRS and CDR2 is YFSETQ in the germline V gene. Losses at the gene ends were 2 bases for V and 8 bases for J; bases not matched to a gene: 4. CDR3 length equals 15 residues. This CDR3 reads CASSFGTSGTDEQFF. The CDR3 DNA is TGCGCCAGCAGCTTCGGGACTAGCGGGACGGATGAGCAGTTCTTC.

The chain links TRBV28 to TRBJ2-7, with D maybe TRBD2 (5 bases). CDR1 MDHEN and CDR2 SYDVKM come from the germline V gene. This CDR3 is 14 amino acids long. V was cut by 5 bases and J by 5 bases, with 16 bases left in between. CDR3 amino acids: CASSTRTHPDEQYF. Here the CDR3 DNA reads TGTGCCAGCAGTACTAGGACTCATCCCGACGAGCAGTACTTC.

This clone was detected only once. This chain links TRBV5-8 with TRBJ1-1; 8 positions match TRBD1. V dropped 5 bases and J dropped 1; count of bases not matched to a gene: 4. CDR3 length equals 14 residues. The germline CDR1 and CDR2 sequences are SGHTS and YDEGEE. The CDR3 is CASSPGTGNTEAFF. The CDR3 region has the DNA TGTGCCAGCAGTCCCGGGACAGGGAACACTGAAGCTTTCTTT. Full variable domain (missing parts from reference TRBV5-8 and TRBJ1-1): EAGVTQSPTHLIKTRGQQATLRCSPISGHTSVYWYQQALGLGLQFLLWYDEGEERNRGNFPPRFSGRQFPNYSSELNVNALELEDSALYLCASSPGTGNTEAFFGQGTRLTVV.

This chain uses TRBV4-1 with TRBJ2-1, with D maybe TRBD2 (6 bases). The germline gives CDR1 MGHRA, CDR2 YSYEKL. Deletions cut 0 bases from V and 0 bases from J, with 9 bases between. The CDR3 totals 16 residues. The CDR3 here is CASSQDLGGSYNEQFF. CDR3 nucleotides: TGCGCCAGCAGCCAAGATCTCGGGGGCTCCTACAATGAGCAGTTCTTC.

This chain connects TRBV19 to TRBJ1-2; weak D call: TRBD1 (5 bases). The V gene's germline CDR1 is LNHDA and CDR2 SQIVND (reference sequence). Deletions cut 5 bases from V and 10 bases from J, with 14 bases between. The CDR3 loop spans 12 amino acids. CDR3 nucleotides: TGTGCCAGTAGTGCAAGGGGTGTCGACTACACCTTC. This gives the protein CASSARGVDYTF.

This clone appeared once. V and J are TRBV30 and TRBJ1-2; D perhaps matches TRBD1 (6 bases). The CDR3 runs 15 residues. Trimming cost V 4 bases and J 4 bases, with 19 bases left between them. The germline V gene encodes CDR1 GTSNPN and CDR2 SVGIG (reference sequence). CDR3 in DNA: TGTGCCTGGAACCCATTGGCGGGGGGGCTCTATGGCTACACCTTC. Translated, it gives CAWNPLAGGLYGYTF.

V and J are TRBV10-1 and TRBJ2-7, with D perhaps matching TRBD1 (6 bases). Germline assignment: CDR1 WNHNN and CDR2 SYGVQD (reference sequence). The V and J ends lost 0 bases and 2 bases respectively, with 11 bases between them. The CDR3 has 15 residues. This chain's CDR3 is CASSESRDKTYEQYF. The DNA for the CDR3 is TGCGCCAGCAGTGAGTCCAGGGACAAGACCTACGAGCAGTACTTC.

The chain joins TRBV19 to TRBJ2-7; D possibly corresponds to TRBD1 (6 bases). The V gene's germline CDR1 is LNHDA and CDR2 SQIVND (reference sequence). The V end lost 7 bases, the J end lost 11 bases, and 24 bases lay between the germline ends. This CDR3 is built from 14 residues. The CDR3, as DNA: TGTGCCAGTAAAGGAAACAGGGAGTTATCGGAGGAGTACTTC. Its protein is CASKGNRELSEEYF.

The CDR3 is CASSFAELISYNEQFF. The CDR3 coding sequence is TGTGCCAGCAGTTTCGCGGAACTGATCTCCTACAATGAGCAGTTCTTC. The rearrangement joins TRBV27 to TRBJ2-1; D call uncertain. Looked up from germline, CDR1 is MNHEY and CDR2 is SMNVEV (reference sequence). V gave up 3 bases and J gave up 0 bases, with 12 bases separating them. The CDR3 length is 16 residues.

This sequence joins TRBV21-1 and TRBJ2-1; the D segment call TRBD2 is taken from the table without a DNA check. TRBV21-1 is marked as a pseudogene. The CDR3 has 15 residues. CDR3 protein: CAYTGGGPSYNEQFF. As DNA, the CDR3 is TGTGCCTACACGGGGGGAGGGCCATCCTACAATGAGCAGTTCTTC.

This chain links TRBV5-6 with TRBJ2-7; the D gene is possibly TRBD2 (6 bases). CDR3 size: 12 residues. V was pared by 3 bases and J by 4 bases, with 8 bases between. Germline V CDR1 and CDR2: SGHDT, YYEEEE. The CDR3 loop is CASSSGGYEQYF. In nucleotides, the CDR3 is TGTGCCAGCAGCTCCGGAGGGTACGAGCAGTACTTC.

This rearrangement joins TRBV11-2 to TRBJ2-1, with D possibly being TRBD2 (6 bases). Deletions cut 7 bases from V and 1 base from J, with 14 bases between. In germline, CDR1 is SGHAT, CDR2 FQNNGV. The CDR3 is 15 amino acids. The DNA of the CDR3 is TGTGCCAGCACCGCCCTAGCGCCTTCCTACAATGAGCAGTTCTTC. Translated, it gives CASTALAPSYNEQFF.

The CDR3 DNA reads as TGCAGCGTTGATATGGGGGGTGAGACCCAGTACTTC. It specifies CSVDMGGETQYF. The rearrangement joins TRBV29-1 to TRBJ2-5, with a tentative D call TRBD2 (6 bases). In germline, CDR1 is SQVTM, CDR2 ANQGSEA. The CDR3 consists of 12 residues. The V and J ends lost 3 bases and 5 bases respectively, with 10 bases between them.

Written as DNA, the CDR3 is TGTGCCTGGATACAGGGTGTAAATTATGGCTACACCTTC. It yields the protein CAWIQGVNYGYTF. The V call is TRBV30, the J call TRBJ1-2; D might be TRBD1 (6 bases). CDR1 and CDR2 from the germline V gene are GTSNPN and SVGIG (reference sequence). Deletions cut 4 bases from V and 5 bases from J, with 14 bases between. The length of the CDR3 is 13 residues.

The chain has TRBV4-2 and TRBJ1-1; D unresolved. The CDR3 is 16 residues long. The V and J ends lost 1 base and 1 base respectively, with 13 bases between them. Germline-derived CDR1 and CDR2 are LGHNA and YNFKEQ. The CDR3 is CASSQVEGRRNTEAFF. The CDR3 DNA follows: TGTGCCAGCAGCCAAGTGGAAGGAAGGAGGAACACTGAAGCTTTCTTT.